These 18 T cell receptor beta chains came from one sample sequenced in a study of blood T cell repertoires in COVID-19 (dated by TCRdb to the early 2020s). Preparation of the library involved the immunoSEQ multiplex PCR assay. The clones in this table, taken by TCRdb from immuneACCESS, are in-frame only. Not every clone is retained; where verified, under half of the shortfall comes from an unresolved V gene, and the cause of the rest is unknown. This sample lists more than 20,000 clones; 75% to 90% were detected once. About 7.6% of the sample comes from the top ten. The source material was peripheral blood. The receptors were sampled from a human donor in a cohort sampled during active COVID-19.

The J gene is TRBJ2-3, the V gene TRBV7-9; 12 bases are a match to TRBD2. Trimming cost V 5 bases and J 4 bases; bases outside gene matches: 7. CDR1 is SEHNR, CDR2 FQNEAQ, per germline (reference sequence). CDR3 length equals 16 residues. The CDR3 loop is CASSAQGLAGADTQYF. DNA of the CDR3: TGTGCCAGCAGCGCCCAGGGACTAGCGGGTGCAGATACGCAGTATTTT.

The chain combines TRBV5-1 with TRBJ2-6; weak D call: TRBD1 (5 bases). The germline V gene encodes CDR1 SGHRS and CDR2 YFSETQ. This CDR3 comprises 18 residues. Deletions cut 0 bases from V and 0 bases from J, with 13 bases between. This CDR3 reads CASSLAGRVASGANVLTF. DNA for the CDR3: TGCGCCAGCAGCTTGGCAGGCAGGGTAGCCTCTGGGGCCAACGTCCTGACTTTC.

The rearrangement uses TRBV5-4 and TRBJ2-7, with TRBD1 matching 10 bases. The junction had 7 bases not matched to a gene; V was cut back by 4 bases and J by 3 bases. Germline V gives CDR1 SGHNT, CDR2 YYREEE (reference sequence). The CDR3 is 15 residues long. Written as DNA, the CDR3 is TGTGCCAGCAGCCAATCCGGGACAGGGGACTACGAGCAGTACTTC. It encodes CASSQSGTGDYEQYF.

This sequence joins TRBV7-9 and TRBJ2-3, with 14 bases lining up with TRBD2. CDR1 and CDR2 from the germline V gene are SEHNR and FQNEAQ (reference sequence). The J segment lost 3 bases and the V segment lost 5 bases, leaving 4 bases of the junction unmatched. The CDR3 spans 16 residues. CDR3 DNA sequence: TGTGCCAGCAGCCCGGGGACTAGCGGGGGTACAGATACGCAGTATTTT. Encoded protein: CASSPGTSGGTDTQYF.

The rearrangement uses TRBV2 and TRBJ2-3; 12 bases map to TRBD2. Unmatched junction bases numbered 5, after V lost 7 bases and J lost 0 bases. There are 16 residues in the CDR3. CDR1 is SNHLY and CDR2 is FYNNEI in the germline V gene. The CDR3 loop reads CASKTSGGSSTDTQYF. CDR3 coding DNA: TGTGCCAGCAAGACTAGCGGGGGATCTAGCACAGATACGCAGTATTTT.

The DNA for the CDR3 is TGTGCCAGCAGTGAAACCGGGACAAAGAACACTGAAGCTTTCTTT. Translating it yields CASSETGTKNTEAFF. The chain couples TRBV2 to TRBJ1-1, with a possible D match to TRBD1 (6 bases). Germline CDR1 SNHLY, CDR2 FYNNEI. The length of the CDR3 is 15 residues. V lost 2 bases and J 1 base, leaving 11 bases between the germline ends.

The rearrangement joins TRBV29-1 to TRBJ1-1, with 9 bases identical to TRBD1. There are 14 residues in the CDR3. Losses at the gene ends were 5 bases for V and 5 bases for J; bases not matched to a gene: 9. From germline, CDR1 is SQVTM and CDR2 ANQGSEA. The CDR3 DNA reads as TGCAGCGTTAAGATACAGGGGGCCGAAACTGAAGCTTTCTTT. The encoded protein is CSVKIQGAETEAFF.

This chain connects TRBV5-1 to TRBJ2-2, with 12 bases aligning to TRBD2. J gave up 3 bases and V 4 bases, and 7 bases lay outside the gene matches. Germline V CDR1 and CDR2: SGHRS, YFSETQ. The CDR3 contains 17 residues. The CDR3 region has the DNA TGCGCCAGCAGCGAGACTAGCGGGAGAAGGGACACCGGGGAGCTGTTTTTT. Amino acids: CASSETSGRRDTGELFF.

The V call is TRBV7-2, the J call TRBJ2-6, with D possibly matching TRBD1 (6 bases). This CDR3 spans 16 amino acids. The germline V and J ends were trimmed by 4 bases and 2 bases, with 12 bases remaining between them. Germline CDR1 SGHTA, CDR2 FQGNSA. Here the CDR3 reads CASSSGVRAGANVLTF. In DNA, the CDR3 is TGTGCCAGCAGCTCAGGGGTAAGGGCTGGGGCCAACGTCCTGACTTTC. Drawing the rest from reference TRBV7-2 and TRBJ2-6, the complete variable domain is GAGVSQSPSNKVTEKGKDVELRCDPISGHTALYWYRQSLGQGLEFLIYFQGNSAPDKSGLPSDRFSAERTGGSVSTLTIQRTQQEDSAVYLCASSSGVRAGANVLTFGAGSRLTVL.

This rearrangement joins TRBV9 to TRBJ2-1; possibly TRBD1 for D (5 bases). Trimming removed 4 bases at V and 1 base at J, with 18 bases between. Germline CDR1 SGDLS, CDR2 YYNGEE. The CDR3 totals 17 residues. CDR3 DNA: TGTGCCAGCAGCCCAACAGGACATCTGCTATCCTACAATGAGCAGTTCTTC. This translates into CASSPTGHLLSYNEQFF.

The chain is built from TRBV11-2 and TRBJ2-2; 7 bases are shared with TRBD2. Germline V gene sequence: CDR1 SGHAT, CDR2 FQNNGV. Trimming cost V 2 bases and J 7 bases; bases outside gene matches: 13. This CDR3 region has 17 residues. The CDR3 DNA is TGTGCCAGCAGCTTATATGGGGGAGGGCCGTTGCACGGGGAGCTGTTTTTT. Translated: CASSLYGGGPLHGELFF. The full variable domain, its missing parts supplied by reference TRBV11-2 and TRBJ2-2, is EAGVAQSPRYKIIEKRQSVAFWCNPISGHATLYWYQQILGQGPKLLIQFQNNGVVDDSQLPKDRFSAERLKGVDSTLKIQPAKLEDSAVYLCASSLYGGGPLHGELFFGEGSRLTVL.

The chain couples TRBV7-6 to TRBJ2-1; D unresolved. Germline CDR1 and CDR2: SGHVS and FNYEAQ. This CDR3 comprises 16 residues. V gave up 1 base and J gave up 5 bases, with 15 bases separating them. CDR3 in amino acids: CASSLVLSIENNEQFF. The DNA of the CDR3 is TGTGCCAGCAGCTTAGTCCTGTCCATTGAGAACAATGAGCAGTTCTTC.

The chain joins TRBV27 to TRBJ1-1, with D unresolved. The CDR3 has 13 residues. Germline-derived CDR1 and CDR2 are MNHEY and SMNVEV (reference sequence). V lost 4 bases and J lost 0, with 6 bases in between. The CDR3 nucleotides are TGTGCCAGCAGTTATAGTGTGAACACTGAAGCTTTCTTT. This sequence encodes CASSYSVNTEAFF.

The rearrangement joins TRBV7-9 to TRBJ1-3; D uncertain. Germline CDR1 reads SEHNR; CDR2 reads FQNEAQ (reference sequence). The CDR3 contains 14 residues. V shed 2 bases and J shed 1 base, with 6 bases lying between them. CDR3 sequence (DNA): TGTGCCAGCAGCTTACCCTTTTCTGGAAACACCATATATTTT. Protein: CASSLPFSGNTIYF.

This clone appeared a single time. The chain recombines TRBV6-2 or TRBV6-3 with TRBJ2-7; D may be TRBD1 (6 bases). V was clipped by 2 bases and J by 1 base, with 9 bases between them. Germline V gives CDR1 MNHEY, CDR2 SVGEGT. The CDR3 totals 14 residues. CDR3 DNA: TGTGCCAGCAGTTACCCGGGACAATCCTACGAGCAGTACTTC. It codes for CASSYPGQSYEQYF.

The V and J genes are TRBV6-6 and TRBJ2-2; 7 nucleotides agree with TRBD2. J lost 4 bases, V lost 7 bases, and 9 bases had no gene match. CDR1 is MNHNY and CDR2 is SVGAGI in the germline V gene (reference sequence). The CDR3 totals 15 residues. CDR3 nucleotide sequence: TGTGCCAGCAATCCCGGGGGGAGAAGCACCGGGGAGCTGTTTTTT. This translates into CASNPGGRSTGELFF.

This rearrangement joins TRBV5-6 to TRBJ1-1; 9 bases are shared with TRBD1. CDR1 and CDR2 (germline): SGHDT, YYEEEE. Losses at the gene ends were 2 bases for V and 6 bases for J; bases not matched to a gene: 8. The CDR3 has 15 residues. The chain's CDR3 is CASSFFGTGIPEAFF. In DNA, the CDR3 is TGTGCCAGCAGCTTTTTTGGGACAGGGATACCTGAAGCTTTCTTT.

The CDR3 spells CASSPRSSGNTGELFF. The CDR3, as DNA: TGTGCCAGCAGCCCCCGTTCTAGCGGGAACACCGGGGAGCTGTTTTTT. The chain links TRBV9 to TRBJ2-2, with 7 nucleotides matching TRBD2. J was trimmed by 1 base and V by 4 bases; bases with no gene match: 7. CDR3 length equals 16 residues. Germline V gene data show CDR1 as SGDLS and CDR2 as YYNGEE.